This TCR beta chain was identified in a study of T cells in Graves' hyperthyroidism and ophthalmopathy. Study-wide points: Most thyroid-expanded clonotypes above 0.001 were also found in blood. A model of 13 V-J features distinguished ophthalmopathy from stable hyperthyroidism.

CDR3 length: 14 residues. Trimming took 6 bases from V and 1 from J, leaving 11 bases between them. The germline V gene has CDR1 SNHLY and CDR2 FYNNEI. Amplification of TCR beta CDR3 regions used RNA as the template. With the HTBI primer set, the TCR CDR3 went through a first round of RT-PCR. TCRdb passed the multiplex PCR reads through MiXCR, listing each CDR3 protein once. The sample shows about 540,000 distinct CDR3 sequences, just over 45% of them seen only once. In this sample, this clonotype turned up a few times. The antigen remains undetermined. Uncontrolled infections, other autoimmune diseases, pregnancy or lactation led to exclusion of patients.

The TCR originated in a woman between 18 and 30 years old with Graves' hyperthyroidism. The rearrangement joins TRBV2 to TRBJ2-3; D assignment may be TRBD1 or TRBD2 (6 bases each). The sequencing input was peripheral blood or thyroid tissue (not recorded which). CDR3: CASRGGRRTDTQYF. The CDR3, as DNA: TGTGCCAGCAGAGGGGGGCGGCGCACAGATACGCAGTATTTT.